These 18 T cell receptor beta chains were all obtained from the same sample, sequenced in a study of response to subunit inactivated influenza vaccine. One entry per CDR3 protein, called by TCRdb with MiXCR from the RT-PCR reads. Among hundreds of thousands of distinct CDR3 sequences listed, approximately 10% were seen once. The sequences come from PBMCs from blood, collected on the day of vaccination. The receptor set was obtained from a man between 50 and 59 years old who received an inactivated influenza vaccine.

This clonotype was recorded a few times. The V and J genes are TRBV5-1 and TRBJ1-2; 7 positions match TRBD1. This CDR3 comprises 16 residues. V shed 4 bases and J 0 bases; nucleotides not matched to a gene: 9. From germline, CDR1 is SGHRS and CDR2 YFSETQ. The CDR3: CASSQGQQIANYGYTF. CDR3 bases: TGCGCCAGCAGCCAGGGACAGCAAATAGCTAACTATGGCTACACCTTC.

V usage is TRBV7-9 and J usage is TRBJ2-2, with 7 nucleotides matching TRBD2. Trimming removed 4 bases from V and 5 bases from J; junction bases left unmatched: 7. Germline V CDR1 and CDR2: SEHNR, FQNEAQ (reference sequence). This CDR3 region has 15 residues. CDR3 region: CASSSHGGGTGELFF. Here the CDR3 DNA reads TGTGCCAGCAGCTCTCACGGCGGGGGTACCGGGGAGCTGTTTTTT. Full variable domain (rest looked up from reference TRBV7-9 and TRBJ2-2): DTGVSQNPRHKITKRGQNVTFRCDPISEHNRLYWYRQTLGQGPEFLTYFQNEAQLEKSRLLSDRFSAERPKGSFSTLEIQRTEQGDSAMYLCASSSHGGGTGELFFGEGSRLTVL.

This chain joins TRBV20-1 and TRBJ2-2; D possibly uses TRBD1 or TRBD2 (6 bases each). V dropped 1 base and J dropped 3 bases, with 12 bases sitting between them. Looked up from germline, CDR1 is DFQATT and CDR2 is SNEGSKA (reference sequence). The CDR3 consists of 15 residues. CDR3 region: CSARVQGRYTGELFF. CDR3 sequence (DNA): TGCAGTGCTAGAGTTCAGGGGAGGTACACCGGGGAGCTGTTTTTT.

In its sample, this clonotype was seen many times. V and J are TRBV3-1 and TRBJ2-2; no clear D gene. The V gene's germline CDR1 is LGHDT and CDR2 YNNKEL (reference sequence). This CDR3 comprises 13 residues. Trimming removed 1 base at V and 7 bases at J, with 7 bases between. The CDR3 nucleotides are TGTGCCAGCAGCCAAGCAGCCGTCGGGGAGCTGTTTTTT. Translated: CASSQAAVGELFF.

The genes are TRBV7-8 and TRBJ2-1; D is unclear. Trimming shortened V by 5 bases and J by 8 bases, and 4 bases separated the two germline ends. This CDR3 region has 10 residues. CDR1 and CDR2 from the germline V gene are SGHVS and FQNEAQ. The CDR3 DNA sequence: TGTGCCAGCAGCCCGTATGAGCAGTTCTTC. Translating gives CASSPYEQFF.

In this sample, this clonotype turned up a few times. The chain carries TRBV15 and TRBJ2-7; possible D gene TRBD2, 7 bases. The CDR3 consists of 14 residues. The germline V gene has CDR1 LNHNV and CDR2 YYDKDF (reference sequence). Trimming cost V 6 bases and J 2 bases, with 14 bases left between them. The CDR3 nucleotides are TGTGCCACCAGGATGGGGGGGGGCCCCTACGAGCAGTACTTC. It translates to CATRMGGGPYEQYF.

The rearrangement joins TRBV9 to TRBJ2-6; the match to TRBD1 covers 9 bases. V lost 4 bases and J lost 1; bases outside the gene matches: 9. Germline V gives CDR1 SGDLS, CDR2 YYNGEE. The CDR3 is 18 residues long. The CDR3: CASSPRGQGESGANVLTF. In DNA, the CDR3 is TGTGCCAGCAGCCCGAGGGGACAGGGTGAATCTGGGGCCAACGTCCTGACTTTC.

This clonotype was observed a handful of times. CDR3 DNA sequence: TGTGCCAGCAGCCCCCAGGGACCGGGGTATAATTCACCCCTCCACTTT. Amino acid sequence: CASSPQGPGYNSPLHF. This sequence joins TRBV7-2 and TRBJ1-6; possible D gene TRBD1, 5 bases. Germline CDR1 reads SGHTA; CDR2 reads FQGNSA. The CDR3 runs to 16 residues. Trimming removed 5 bases at V and 4 bases at J, with 15 bases between.

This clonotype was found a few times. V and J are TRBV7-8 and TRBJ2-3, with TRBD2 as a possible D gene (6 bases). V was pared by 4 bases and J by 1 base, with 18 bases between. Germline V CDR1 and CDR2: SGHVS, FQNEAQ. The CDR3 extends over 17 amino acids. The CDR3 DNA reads TGTGCCAGCAGCTCTGCTTGGGGGGTGCACGGCACAGATACGCAGTATTTT. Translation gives CASSSAWGVHGTDTQYF.

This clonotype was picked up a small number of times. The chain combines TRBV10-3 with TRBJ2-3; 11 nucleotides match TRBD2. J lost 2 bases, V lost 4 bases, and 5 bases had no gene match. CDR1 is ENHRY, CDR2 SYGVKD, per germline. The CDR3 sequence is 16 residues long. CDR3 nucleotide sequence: TGTGCCATCAGTGGCGTAGCGGGAGGGGTCACAGATACGCAGTATTTT. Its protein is CAISGVAGGVTDTQYF.

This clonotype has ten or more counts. CDR3 in DNA: TGTGCCAGCAGCTTACCCGAAGCGGGAGTATCCGGGGAGCTGTTTTTT. It codes for CASSLPEAGVSGELFF. The chain joins TRBV7-2 to TRBJ2-2; TRBD2 agrees at 8 bases. The CDR3 contains 16 residues. The V gene's germline CDR1 is SGHTA and CDR2 FQGNSA. Germline trimming cut 2 bases from V and 6 bases from J; bases unmatched to any gene: 8.

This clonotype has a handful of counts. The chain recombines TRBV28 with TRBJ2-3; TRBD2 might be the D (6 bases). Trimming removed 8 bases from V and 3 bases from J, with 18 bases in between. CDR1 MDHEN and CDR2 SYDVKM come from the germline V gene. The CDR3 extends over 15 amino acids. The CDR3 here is CASSPGGVLTDTQYF. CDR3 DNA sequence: TGTGCCAGCTCCCCAGGCGGGGTTTTGACAGATACGCAGTATTTT.

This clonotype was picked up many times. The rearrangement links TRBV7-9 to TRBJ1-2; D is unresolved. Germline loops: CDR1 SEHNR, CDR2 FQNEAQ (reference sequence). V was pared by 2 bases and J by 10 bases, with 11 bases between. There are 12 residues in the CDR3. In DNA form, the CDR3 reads TGTGCCAGCAGCTTATTCCGGTTTGACTACACCTTC. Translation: CASSLFRFDYTF.

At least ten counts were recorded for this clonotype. Here the CDR3 reads CASSYSGGSSYEQYF. The DNA of the CDR3 is TGTGCCAGCAGTTACTCTGGCGGGAGCTCCTACGAGCAGTACTTC. The rearrangement links TRBV6-5 to TRBJ2-7; 7 nucleotides line up with TRBD2. Unmatched junction bases numbered 2, after V lost 0 bases and J lost 0 bases. The CDR3 is 15 amino acids. Germline values: CDR1 MNHEY, CDR2 SVGAGI.

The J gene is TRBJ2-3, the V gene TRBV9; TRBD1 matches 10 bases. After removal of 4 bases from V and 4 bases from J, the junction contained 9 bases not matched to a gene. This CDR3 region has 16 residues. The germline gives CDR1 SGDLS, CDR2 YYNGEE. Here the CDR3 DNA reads TGTGCCAGCAGCCCCCGGACAGGGGGATTTCCAGATACGCAGTATTTT. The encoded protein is CASSPRTGGFPDTQYF.

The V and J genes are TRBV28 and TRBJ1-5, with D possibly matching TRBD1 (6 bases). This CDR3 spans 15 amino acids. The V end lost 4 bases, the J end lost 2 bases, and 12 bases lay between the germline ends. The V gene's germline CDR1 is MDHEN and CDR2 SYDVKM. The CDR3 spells CASSYPGEGNQPQHF. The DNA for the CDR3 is TGTGCCAGCAGTTATCCAGGGGAGGGCAATCAGCCCCAGCATTTT.

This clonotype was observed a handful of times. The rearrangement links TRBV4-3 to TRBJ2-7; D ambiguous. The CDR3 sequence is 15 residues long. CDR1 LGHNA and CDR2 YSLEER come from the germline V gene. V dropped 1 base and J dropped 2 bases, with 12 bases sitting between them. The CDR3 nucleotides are TGCGCCAGCAGCCAAGGACCCGGAGTTACCTACGAGCAGTACTTC. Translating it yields CASSQGPGVTYEQYF.

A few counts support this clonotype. The CDR3 DNA is TGTGCCAGCAGTTACAACAGCGCGTTTATTGATAGCAATCAGCCCCAGCATTTT. Translation gives CASSYNSAFIDSNQPQHF. The V gene is TRBV6-2 or TRBV6-3, the J gene TRBJ1-5, with no clear D. The CDR3 loop spans 18 amino acids. Germline V gives CDR1 MNHEY, CDR2 SVGEGT. Trimming cost V 2 bases and J 0 bases, with 17 bases left between them.